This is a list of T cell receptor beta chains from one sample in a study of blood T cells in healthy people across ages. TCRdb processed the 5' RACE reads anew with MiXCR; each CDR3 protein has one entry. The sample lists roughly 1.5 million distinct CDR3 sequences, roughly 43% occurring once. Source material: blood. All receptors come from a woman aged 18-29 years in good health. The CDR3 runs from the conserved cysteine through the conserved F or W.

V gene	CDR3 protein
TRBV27	CASLPGTGYNYGYTF
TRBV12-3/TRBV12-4	CASSFTGTWADTQYF
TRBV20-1	CSAPEGGEQFF
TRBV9	CASSVNGRRYSTDTQYF
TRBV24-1	CATSDGQTSGRSDTQYF
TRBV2	CASRVGESRNSPLHF
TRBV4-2	CASSHSQGEQYF
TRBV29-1	CSVVGEETQYF
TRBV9	CASSLEGARTDTQYF
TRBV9	CAGSGTSSPSTDTQYF
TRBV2	CASSEALLAGAYEQYF
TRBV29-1	CSVLLGLGADTQYF
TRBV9	CASSPSGRGADTQYF
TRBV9	CASSVEIRNEQFF
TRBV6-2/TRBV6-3	CASSNPDSLRQYF
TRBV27	CASSPGLAGAGNEQFF
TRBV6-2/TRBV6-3	CASSPRQLKAKNIQYF
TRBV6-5	CASSYSNHQPQHF
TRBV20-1	CSALAGSSTDTQYF
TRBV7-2	CASSLRAFMGEQYF
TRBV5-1	CATKSGGPSGANVLTF
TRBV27	CASSLLQGGNTGELFF